The rows below give T cell receptor beta chains drawn from one sample of a study of identical twins. MiXCR, applied by TCRdb to the 5' RACE reads, yields one record per CDR3 protein. The table has 600,000 to 850,000 distinct CDR3 sequences, about 20% seen once. The same specimen was also included in a second study, on T cells expressing NK-cell markers.

Source material: PBMCs. These receptors were collected from a woman between 18 and 30 years old in good health. Each CDR3 is given with its conserved first and last residue. A D gene is named only where the DNA matches it firmly. Some rows have no size entry. The others give once, few or many, or a class for an expanded clone.

V	J	D	size	DNA	CDR3
TRBV19	TRBJ2-5	NA	NA	TGTGCCAGTAGCACGGACCAACCAGAGACCCAGTACTTC	CASSTDQPETQYF
TRBV12-5	TRBJ2-3	TRBD2	few	TGTGCTAGTGGCCGACCACTAGCGGAGGCGGGTCATAGCACAGATACGCAGTATTTT	CASGRPLAEAGHSTDTQYF
TRBV12-3/TRBV12-4	TRBJ2-7	NA	NA	TGTGCCAGCAGTTTTGGGGTTATAGTGGACGAGCAGTACTTC	CASSFGVIVDEQYF
TRBV20-1	TRBJ2-1	NA	NA	TGCAGTGCTAGGATCAGGGCCTACAATGAGCAGTTCTTC	CSARIRAYNEQFF
TRBV11-2	TRBJ2-7	NA	few	TGTGCCAGCAGCTTAGAGGTGTCAGTGGAGCAGTACTTC	CASSLEVSVEQYF
TRBV5-1	TRBJ2-1	NA	few	TGCGCCAGCAGCTTGAAATTGGGGGACGTGGGACCGCAGTTCTTC	CASSLKLGDVGPQFF
TRBV27	TRBJ2-7	TRBD1	few	TGTGCCAGCAGTCCCAACCTGATCAGGGGGCAGGGGGAGCAGTACTTC	CASSPNLIRGQGEQYF
TRBV10-3	TRBJ1-1	TRBD1	many	TGTGCCATCAGTGAGAGGGGGGACAGCACTGAAGCTTTCTTT	CAISERGDSTEAFF
TRBV2	TRBJ2-3	NA	NA	TGTGCCAGCCAATATCAAGGGACAGATACGCAGTATTTT	CASQYQGTDTQYF
TRBV3-1	TRBJ1-1	TRBD1	NA	TGTGCCAGCAGCCACCCCGGACAGGGGAATTTCGGAGCTTTCTTT	CASSHPGQGNFGAFF
TRBV7-6	TRBJ2-1	TRBD2	NA	TGTGCCAGCAGTTTGAGCGGGAGCGAGAATGAGCAGTTCTTC	CASSLSGSENEQFF
TRBV20-1	TRBJ2-1	NA	NA	TGCAGTGCTAGAGTAGATACCTACAATGAGCAGTTCTTC	CSARVDTYNEQFF
TRBV21-1	TRBJ2-1	NA	NA	TGTGCCAGCAGCAAAGGCGGGGTTGTAGGGGCCAATGAGCAGTTCTTC	CASSKGGVVGANEQFF
TRBV2	TRBJ2-5	TRBD2	NA	TGTGCCAGCAGTGAACTCCAGCGGGGAAGGGAGGACTTC	CASSELQRGREDF
TRBV28	TRBJ1-5	TRBD1	few	TGTGCCAGCCTATCGAGGGACAGGAGCAATCAGCCCCAGCATTTT	CASLSRDRSNQPQHF
TRBV10-1	TRBJ2-7	TRBD1	NA	TGCGCCAGCAGTGAAGGGACAGGGTCCCTTCGTGAGCAGTACTTC	CASSEGTGSLREQYF
TRBV7-9	TRBJ2-1	TRBD2	few	TGTGCCAGCAGTCAAAGCGGGACCTACTCCTACAATGAGCAGTTCTTC	CASSQSGTYSYNEQFF
TRBV2	TRBJ2-1	TRBD2	many	TGTGCCAGCAGTGAAAGGGGACTAGCGGGGGTCTACAATGAGCAGTTCTTC	CASSERGLAGVYNEQFF
TRBV6-1	TRBJ2-1	TRBD2	NA	TGTGCCAGCAGGGGAAATAGCGGGAGGGCCGATTCTTTCTTC	CASRGNSGRADSFF
TRBV20-1	TRBJ1-1	NA	few	TGCAGTGCTAGAGTGGAACAGAACACTGAAGCTTTCTTT	CSARVEQNTEAFF
TRBV7-9	TRBJ1-2	TRBD1	NA	TGTGCCAGCAGCTTAGGGGACAGCCACTATGGCTACACCTTC	CASSLGDSHYGYTF
TRBV12-3/TRBV12-4	TRBJ2-7	TRBD2	NA	TGTGCCTCCGGGCTAGCGGTGACCTACGAGCAGTACTTC	CASGLAVTYEQYF
TRBV7-2	TRBJ2-7	TRBD2	NA	TGTGCCAGCAGCCGACAGCCGGGACTAACGTCCTACGAGCAGTACTTC	CASSRQPGLTSYEQYF
TRBV20-1	TRBJ1-1	NA	NA	TGCAGTGCTAGCTGGGTGTTCGGGTTAAACACTGAAGCTTTCTTT	CSASWVFGLNTEAFF
TRBV30	TRBJ1-4	NA	NA	TGTGCCTGGAGACAGAATAATGAAAAACTGTTTTTT	CAWRQNNEKLFF
TRBV6-6	TRBJ2-3	NA	many	TGTGCCAGCACCCAGACTGGAGATACGCAGTATTTT	CASTQTGDTQYF
TRBV6-1	TRBJ1-2	NA	NA	TGTGCCAGCAGCAATATAGCTAACTATGGCTACACCTTC	CASSNIANYGYTF
TRBV10-3	TRBJ2-1	NA	NA	TGTGCCATCACCCCCGGGGGTTACAATGAGCAGTTCTTC	CAITPGGYNEQFF
TRBV5-1	TRBJ1-5	NA	few	TGCGCCAGCAGCACAGGGACTTTAAGCAATCAGCCCCAGCATTTT	CASSTGTLSNQPQHF
TRBV10-3	TRBJ1-1	TRBD1	few	TGTGCCATCAGCCCCGACAGGGCTACTGAAGCTTTCTTT	CAISPDRATEAFF
TRBV20-1	TRBJ2-2	TRBD2	NA	TGCAGTGCTAGGGGACCGTGGGATAGCGGGTCGAACACCGGGGAGCTGTTTTTT	CSARGPWDSGSNTGELFF
TRBV20-1	TRBJ2-3	NA	NA	TGCAGTGCTGCCAGACCCCCGCAGTATTTT	CSAARPPQYF
TRBV7-9	TRBJ2-3	NA	NA	TGTGCCAGCAGCTCGCAGAGGCTAGCATCGGATACGCAGTATTTT	CASSSQRLASDTQYF
TRBV12-3/TRBV12-4	TRBJ2-3	NA	few	TGTGCCAGCACCAGGACAGCCACAGATACGCAGTATTTT	CASTRTATDTQYF
TRBV3-1	TRBJ2-7	NA	NA	TGTGCCAGCAGCCAAGAACCAGGAATAACCTACGAGCAGTACTTC	CASSQEPGITYEQYF
TRBV7-8	TRBJ1-1	NA	NA	TGTGCCAGCAGCTTACCCCGGACATTTAGTATGGCTTTCTTT	CASSLPRTFSMAFF
TRBV20-1	TRBJ1-1	NA	few	TGCAGTGCTAGAGGTGGTTTGGGCACTGAAGCTTTCTTT	CSARGGLGTEAFF
TRBV20-1	TRBJ1-5	NA	NA	TGCAGTGCTTCCCTCAGGGGAGGAGGACCCCAGCATTTT	CSASLRGGGPQHF
TRBV20-1	TRBJ2-7	NA	NA	TGCAGTGCTCGCGGATTAACCTACGAGCAGTACTTC	CSARGLTYEQYF
TRBV20-1	TRBJ2-2	NA	NA	TGCAGTGCTAGAGATCGCGGCCAGGGCTTCGGGGAGCTGTTTTTT	CSARDRGQGFGELFF
TRBV7-9	TRBJ1-1	NA	NA	TGTGCCAGCAGCTCCAGCGGGGCTGAAGCTTTCTTT	CASSSSGAEAFF
TRBV30	TRBJ2-7	NA	few	TGTGCCTGGAGACCGGCTTCCCACGAGCAGTACTTC	CAWRPASHEQYF
TRBV9	TRBJ2-1	TRBD1	NA	TGTGCCAGCAGCGTGACGCTTAAGACGGGACAGGAGCTTTACAATGAGCAGTTCTTC	CASSVTLKTGQELYNEQFF
TRBV12-3/TRBV12-4	TRBJ2-3	NA	many	TGTGCCAGCAAGGGAACCGTTAGCACAGATACGCAGTATTTT	CASKGTVSTDTQYF
TRBV5-1	TRBJ2-3	TRBD2	NA	TGCGCCAGCAGCTTGGCCCTTGGGCGGGAGGCAGATACGCAGTATTTT	CASSLALGREADTQYF
TRBV5-1	TRBJ2-1	TRBD2	few	TGCGCCAGCAGCGCCGAGGCTAGCGGGGGATCTGGTGAGCAGTTCTTC	CASSAEASGGSGEQFF
TRBV29-1	TRBJ2-5	NA	few	TGCAGCGTTGCCTTATCCGAGACCCAGTACTTC	CSVALSETQYF
TRBV7-2	TRBJ2-4	NA	few	TGTGCCAGCAGCTTACCCCTCGGGGGAGATTGGGAAAACATTCAGTACTTC	CASSLPLGGDWENIQYF
TRBV12-3/TRBV12-4	TRBJ1-6	NA	few	TGTGCCAGCAGAAACAGGGTTAATTCACCCCTCCACTTT	CASRNRVNSPLHF
TRBV30	TRBJ2-1	NA	few	TGTGCCTGGAGTCCTACATACAATGAGCAGTTCTTC	CAWSPTYNEQFF
TRBV29-1	TRBJ2-3	NA	NA	TGCAGCGGGGCAGTTAATACGCAGTATTTT	CSGAVNTQYF
TRBV3-1	TRBJ2-1	TRBD1	NA	TGTGCCAGCAGTTTTGACAGGGGTTATGGTGAGCAGTTCTTC	CASSFDRGYGEQFF
TRBV9	TRBJ2-1	NA	few	TGTGCCAGCAGCCTCTCACCCGAGTCTAATGAGCAGTTCTTC	CASSLSPESNEQFF
TRBV3-1	TRBJ2-2	TRBD1	NA	TGTGCCAGCAGGCTGGGACAGTCGAACACCGGGGAGCTGTTTTTT	CASRLGQSNTGELFF